Listed below are T cell receptor beta chains from one sample, sequenced in a study of HIV-infected patients and healthy controls. Each CDR3 protein gets one entry after TCRdb re-called the 5' RACE reads with MiXCR. The table lists 18,000 or so distinct CDR3 sequences, approximately 7.7% of them singletons. The sequenced sample was blood, obtained during antiretroviral therapy. All receptors come from an adult with HIV infection. Both conserved end residues are part of each CDR3. Each record gives: D gene, V gene, J gene, clone size, CDR3 protein, CDR3 DNA. A D gene is named only where the DNA matches it firmly. Clone sizes are given selectively: once, few, many, or a class where the clone is expanded.

NA	TRBV9	TRBJ2-6	many	CASRRGSGANVLTF	TGTGCCAGCCGCCGTGGCTCTGGGGCCAACGTCCTGACTTTC
TRBD2	TRBV4-1	TRBJ2-2	NA	CASSPGTNPNTGELFF	TGCGCCAGCAGCCCCGGGACTAATCCGAACACCGGGGAGCTGTTTTTT
TRBD2	TRBV29-1	TRBJ2-5	few	CSVRLAPQETQYF	TGCAGCGTCCGACTAGCGCCCCAAGAGACCCAGTACTTC
NA	TRBV5-1	TRBJ2-6	many	CASLSGPRSGANVLTF	TGCGCCAGCTTGAGCGGTCCTCGCTCTGGGGCCAACGTCCTGACTTTC
TRBD1	TRBV28	TRBJ2-3	NA	CASSADRAADTQYF	TGTGCCAGCAGCGCTGACAGGGCAGCAGATACGCAGTATTTT
NA	TRBV6-5	TRBJ1-6	many	CASSYVGTNRNSPLHF	TGTGCCAGCAGTTACGTAGGGACAAACCGAAATTCACCCCTCCACTTT
TRBD2	TRBV20-1	TRBJ2-1	many	CSARNSGINSNEQFF	TGCAGTGCTAGAAATAGCGGGATCAATAGCAATGAGCAGTTCTTC
TRBD2	TRBV28	TRBJ2-5	many	CASIREGESETQYF	TGTGCCAGCATCCGGGAGGGGGAATCAGAGACCCAGTACTTC
NA	TRBV12-3/TRBV12-4	TRBJ1-5	many	CASSSRLDSPQHF	TGTGCCAGCAGTTCGAGACTGGATTCGCCCCAGCATTTT
NA	TRBV30	TRBJ2-3	many	CAWVASVASTDTQYF	TGTGCCTGGGTGGCTAGCGTAGCTAGCACAGATACGCAGTATTTT
TRBD2	TRBV19	TRBJ2-2	many	CASTNGLAGGNTGELFF	TGTGCCAGTACCAATGGACTAGCGGGAGGCAACACCGGGGAGCTGTTTTTT
NA	TRBV19	TRBJ1-2	many	CASSPWDVLRDGYTF	TGTGCCAGTAGTCCCTGGGACGTTTTACGAGATGGCTACACCTTC
NA	TRBV7-8	TRBJ2-2	many	CASTQTGSTTGELFF	TGTGCCAGCACCCAAACAGGGTCTACCACCGGGGAGCTGTTTTTT
TRBD1	TRBV3-1	TRBJ1-5	many	CASSQSGTGVQHF	TGTGCCAGCAGCCAATCTGGGACAGGGGTTCAGCATTTT
TRBD1	TRBV18	TRBJ2-3	many	CASSPLGQGAWTDTQYF	TGTGCCAGCTCACCATTAGGACAGGGGGCATGGACAGATACGCAGTATTTT
NA	TRBV18	TRBJ2-1	many	CASSPSSGLSSYNEQFF	TGTGCCAGCTCACCGAGTTCCGGGCTGAGCTCCTACAATGAGCAGTTCTTC
TRBD1	TRBV5-1	TRBJ2-7	many	CASSFYQGAGYEQYF	TGCGCCAGCAGCTTTTATCAGGGGGCAGGGTACGAGCAGTACTTC
NA	TRBV18	TRBJ2-5	many	CASSPGETQYF	TGTGCCAGCTCACCAGGAGAGACCCAGTACTTC
NA	TRBV19	TRBJ1-1	many	CASSSQRGFGNAEAFF	TGTGCCAGTAGCTCCCAAAGGGGATTTGGAAATGCTGAAGCTTTCTTT
NA	TRBV5-5	TRBJ1-5	many	CASSPYRRDQPQHF	TGTGCCAGCAGCCCTTACCGACGGGATCAGCCCCAGCATTTT
TRBD1	TRBV11-2	TRBJ2-5	NA	CASSNTNRGVETQYF	TGTGCCAGCAGCAACACGAACAGGGGGGTAGAGACCCAGTACTTC
NA	TRBV25-1	TRBJ1-4	NA	CASSEGRFNEKLFF	TGTGCCAGCAGTGAAGGCCGGTTTAATGAAAAACTGTTTTTT
NA	TRBV27	TRBJ2-3	many	CASSLPPDTQYF	TGTGCCAGCAGTTTACCCCCAGATACGCAGTATTTT